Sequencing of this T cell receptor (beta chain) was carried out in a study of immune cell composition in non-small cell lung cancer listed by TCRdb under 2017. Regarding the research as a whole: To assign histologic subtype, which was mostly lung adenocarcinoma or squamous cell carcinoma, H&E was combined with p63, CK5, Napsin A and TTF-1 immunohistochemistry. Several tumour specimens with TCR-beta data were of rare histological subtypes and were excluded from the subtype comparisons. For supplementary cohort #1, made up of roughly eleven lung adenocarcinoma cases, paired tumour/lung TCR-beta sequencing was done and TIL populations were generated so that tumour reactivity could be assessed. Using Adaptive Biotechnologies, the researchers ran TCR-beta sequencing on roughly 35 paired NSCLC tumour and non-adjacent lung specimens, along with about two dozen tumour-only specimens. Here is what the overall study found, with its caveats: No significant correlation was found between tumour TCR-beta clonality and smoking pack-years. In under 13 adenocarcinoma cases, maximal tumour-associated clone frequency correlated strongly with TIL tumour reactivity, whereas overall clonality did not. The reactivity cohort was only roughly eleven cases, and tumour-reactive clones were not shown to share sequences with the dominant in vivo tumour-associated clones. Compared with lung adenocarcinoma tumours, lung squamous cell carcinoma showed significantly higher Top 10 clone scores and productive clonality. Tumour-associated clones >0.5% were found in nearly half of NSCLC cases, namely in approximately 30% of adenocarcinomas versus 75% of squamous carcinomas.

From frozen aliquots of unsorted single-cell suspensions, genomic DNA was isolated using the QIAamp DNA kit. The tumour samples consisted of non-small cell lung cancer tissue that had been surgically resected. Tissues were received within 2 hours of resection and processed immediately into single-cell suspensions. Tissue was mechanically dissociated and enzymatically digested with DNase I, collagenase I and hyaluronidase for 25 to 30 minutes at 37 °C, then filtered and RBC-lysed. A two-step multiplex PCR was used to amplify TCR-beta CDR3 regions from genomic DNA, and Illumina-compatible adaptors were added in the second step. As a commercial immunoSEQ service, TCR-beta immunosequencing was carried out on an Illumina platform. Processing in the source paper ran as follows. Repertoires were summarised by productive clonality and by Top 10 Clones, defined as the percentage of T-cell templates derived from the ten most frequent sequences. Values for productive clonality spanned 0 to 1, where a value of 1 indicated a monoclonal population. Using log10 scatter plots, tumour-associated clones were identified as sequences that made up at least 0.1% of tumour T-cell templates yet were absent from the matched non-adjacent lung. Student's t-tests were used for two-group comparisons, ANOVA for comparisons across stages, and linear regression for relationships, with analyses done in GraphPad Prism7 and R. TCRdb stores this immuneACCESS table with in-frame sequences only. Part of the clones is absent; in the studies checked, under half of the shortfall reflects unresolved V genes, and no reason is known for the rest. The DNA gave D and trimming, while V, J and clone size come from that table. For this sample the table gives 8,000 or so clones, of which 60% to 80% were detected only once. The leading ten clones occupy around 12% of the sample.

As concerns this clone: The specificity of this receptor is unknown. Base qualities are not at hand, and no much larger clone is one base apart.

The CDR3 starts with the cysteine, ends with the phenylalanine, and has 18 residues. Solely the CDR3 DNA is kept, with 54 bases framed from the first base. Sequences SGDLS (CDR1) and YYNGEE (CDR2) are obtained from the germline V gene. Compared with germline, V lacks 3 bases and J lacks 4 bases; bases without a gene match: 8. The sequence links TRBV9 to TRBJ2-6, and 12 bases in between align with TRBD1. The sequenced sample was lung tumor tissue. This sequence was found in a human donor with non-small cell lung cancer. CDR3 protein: CASSAPGTGGEGANVLTF. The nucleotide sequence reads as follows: TGTGCCAGCAGCGCGCCCGGGACAGGGGGCGAAGGGGCCAACGTCCTGACTTTC.